These 32 T cell receptor beta chains came from one sample sequenced in a study of shared clonotypes between healthy human individuals. TCRdb's table, derived via immunoSEQ multiplex PCR, lists solely in-frame clones and lacks some. The profile covers approximately 470,000 clones, with over 70% appearing a single time and about an eighth taken by the ten largest. Sequencing was done on a sample of PBMCs. The receptors originated from a woman in her thirties or forties in good health. Some clones in this sample may be carry-over from other donors' samples.

This chain joins TRBV6-1 and TRBJ2-7; 12 bases line up with TRBD2. Trimming cost V 5 bases and J 2 bases; bases outside gene matches: 4. The CDR3 covers 15 residues. The germline CDR1 and CDR2 sequences are MNHNS and SASEGT. The CDR3 protein is CASSLLAGGTYEQYF. The CDR3 DNA reads TGTGCCAGCAGTCTACTAGCGGGAGGAACCTACGAGCAGTACTTC.

The chain uses TRBV19 and TRBJ2-7; TRBD2 might be the D (6 bases). Trimming removed 7 bases from V and 4 bases from J, with 17 bases in between. CDR3 size: 14 residues. CDR1 and CDR2 from the germline V gene are LNHDA and SQIVND (reference sequence). The CDR3 region has the DNA TGTGCCAGTAAGCCCCCCGGGGGTACATACGAGCAGTACTTC. This encodes CASKPPGGTYEQYF. Filled out from reference TRBV19 and TRBJ2-7, the complete variable domain reads DGGITQSPKYLFRKEGQNVTLSCEQNLNHDAMYWYRQDPGQGLRLIYYSQIVNDFQKGDIAEGYSVSREKKESFPLTVTSAQKNPTAFYLCASKPPGGTYEQYFGPGTRLTVT.

The chain is built from TRBV5-1 and TRBJ2-7; D possibly corresponds to TRBD2 (6 bases). The CDR3 loop spans 14 amino acids. Trimming pared 2 bases from V and 3 bases from J, leaving 12 bases between. Germline V gene sequence: CDR1 SGHRS, CDR2 YFSETQ. CDR3 sequence: CASSFTGTHYEQYF. The CDR3 DNA reads as TGCGCCAGCAGCTTTACCGGGACTCACTACGAGCAGTACTTC. Full variable domain (rest looked up from reference TRBV5-1 and TRBJ2-7): KAGVTQTPRYLIKTRGQQVTLSCSPISGHRSVSWYQQTPGQGLQFLFEYFSETQRNKGNFPGRFSGRQFSNSRSEMNVSTLELGDSALYLCASSFTGTHYEQYFGPGTRLTVT.

This chain connects TRBV18 to TRBJ2-1, with D perhaps TRBD1 (5 bases). Deletions cut 2 bases from V and 15 bases from J, with 14 bases between. This CDR3 spans 12 amino acids. Germline CDR1 reads KGHSH; CDR2 reads LQKENI. CDR3 nucleotide sequence: TGTGCCAGCTCACCAGACGACAGCCCTGGGTTCTTC. Translating gives CASSPDDSPGFF. Looking up the rest from reference TRBV18 and TRBJ2-1 gives the full variable domain: NAGVMQNPRHLVRRRGQEARLRCSPMKGHSHVYWYRQLPEEGLKFMVYLQKENIIDESGMPKERFSAEFPKEGPSILRIQQVVRGDSAAYFCASSPDDSPGFFGPGTRLTVL.

This clone was counted many times. The sample carries other DNA sequences with the same CDR3. The gene calls are TRBV27 and TRBJ2-5; 15 bases are shared with TRBD2. In germline, CDR1 is MNHEY, CDR2 SMNVEV (reference sequence). Germline trimming cut 4 bases from V and 1 base from J; bases unmatched to any gene: 4. The CDR3 covers 17 residues. The CDR3 loop is CASSWTSGGAGQETQYF. The DNA for the CDR3 is TGTGCCAGCAGTTGGACTAGCGGGGGGGCGGGCCAAGAGACCCAGTACTTC.

The chain has TRBV15 and TRBJ2-7; D not certain. Germline CDR1 and CDR2: LNHNV and YYDKDF (reference sequence). Trimming shortened V by 1 base and J by 6 bases, and 13 bases separated the two germline ends. The CDR3 covers 14 residues. The CDR3: CATSRGDSSPEQYF. In nucleotides, the CDR3 is TGTGCCACCAGCAGAGGTGATAGCTCCCCCGAGCAGTACTTC.

As to this clone: It is likely a read error: a sequence one base away is far more abundant. This rearrangement joins TRBV30 to TRBJ2-7; TRBD2 agrees at 12 bases. Germline V gene data show CDR1 as GTSNPN and CDR2 as SVGIG (reference sequence). This CDR3 is built from 19 residues. CDR3 region: CACRQDRLAGVLQTYEQHF. The DNA of the CDR3 is TGTGCCTGCCGGCAGGATCGACTAGCGGGAGTTCTACAAACCTACGAGCAGCACTTC.

V gene TRBV5-1 combines with J gene TRBJ1-1, with a possible D match to TRBD1 (6 bases). The V and J ends lost 1 base and 4 bases respectively, with 14 bases between them. CDR3 length equals 15 residues. Germline V gene data show CDR1 as SGHRS and CDR2 as YFSETQ. CDR3 bases: TGCGCCAGCAGCTTGCTACAGGGCGGATCCACTGAAGCTTTCTTT. It yields the protein CASSLLQGGSTEAFF. Full variable domain (missing parts from reference TRBV5-1 and TRBJ1-1): KAGVTQTPRYLIKTRGQQVTLSCSPISGHRSVSWYQQTPGQGLQFLFEYFSETQRNKGNFPGRFSGRQFSNSRSEMNVSTLELGDSALYLCASSLLQGGSTEAFFGQGTRLTVV.

This chain connects TRBV28 to TRBJ1-2; D ambiguous. The CDR3 is 12 amino acids. The ends were cut back, 7 bases at V and 0 bases at J, with 6 bases in the middle. Germline V gene sequence: CDR1 MDHEN, CDR2 SYDVKM. CDR3 residues: CASTQPNYGYTF. CDR3 in DNA: TGTGCCAGCACCCAGCCTAACTATGGCTACACCTTC.

J is TRBJ2-4 and V is TRBV5-1; D is possibly TRBD2 (6 bases). V lost 0 bases and J 2 bases, leaving 9 bases between the germline ends. CDR1 SGHRS and CDR2 YFSETQ come from the germline V gene. The CDR3 length is 15 residues. The CDR3 reads CASSLDGSSKNIQYF. The CDR3, as DNA: TGCGCCAGCAGCTTGGACGGGAGTTCCAAAAACATTCAGTACTTC. The whole variable domain, remainder taken from reference TRBV5-1 and TRBJ2-4, is KAGVTQTPRYLIKTRGQQVTLSCSPISGHRSVSWYQQTPGQGLQFLFEYFSETQRNKGNFPGRFSGRQFSNSRSEMNVSTLELGDSALYLCASSLDGSSKNIQYFGAGTRLSVL.

This clone was picked up one time. The gene calls are TRBV25-1 and TRBJ1-1; D remains unclear. This CDR3 comprises 13 residues. Between the trimmed V and J ends, which lost 0 bases and 2 bases, there was a span of 4 bases. The V gene's germline CDR1 is MGHDK and CDR2 SYGVNS. The CDR3 spells CASSEYRNTEAFF. As DNA, the CDR3 is TGTGCCAGCAGTGAATACAGAAACACTGAAGCTTTCTTT.

This clone occurred once. The V gene is TRBV4-2, the J gene TRBJ2-7; 9 nucleotides match TRBD2. Germline V gives CDR1 LGHNA, CDR2 YNFKEQ. V lost 2 bases and J lost 5; bases outside the gene matches: 7. The CDR3 is 15 residues long. The CDR3 DNA is TGTGCCAGCAGCCAACAAACTAGCGGGTTCGACGAGCAGTACTTC. Amino acid sequence: CASSQQTSGFDEQYF.

This chain links TRBV27 with TRBJ2-1; 7 bases agree with TRBD2. The CDR3 extends over 17 amino acids. V was clipped by 2 bases and J by 0 bases; unmatched bases: 7. Germline values: CDR1 MNHEY, CDR2 SMNVEV (reference sequence). The CDR3 DNA sequence: TGTGCCAGCAGTTTAGGGCTAGCGGTCAGCTCCTACAATGAGCAGTTCTTC. It yields the protein CASSLGLAVSSYNEQFF.

This chain uses TRBV4-2 with TRBJ2-7; D uncertain. Trimming stripped 4 bases from V and 1 base from J, with 11 bases between. From germline, CDR1 is LGHNA and CDR2 YNFKEQ. The CDR3 has 14 residues. The CDR3 is CASSLGDRSYEQYF. In DNA form, the CDR3 reads TGTGCCAGCAGCCTAGGCGACCGGTCCTACGAGCAGTACTTC.

V is TRBV4-3 and J is TRBJ2-3; maybe TRBD2 (6 bases). There are 15 residues in the CDR3. The V gene lost 3 bases and the J gene lost 4 bases, with 14 bases spanning the gap. Germline V gene sequence: CDR1 LGHNA, CDR2 YSLEER. This chain's CDR3 is CASSQGGSQADTQYF. For the CDR3, the DNA is TGCGCCAGCAGCCAGGGGGGAAGTCAGGCAGATACGCAGTATTTT.

The rearrangement links TRBV28 to TRBJ2-1, with 7 bases matching TRBD2. In germline, CDR1 is MDHEN, CDR2 SYDVKM. The CDR3 spans 13 residues. J was trimmed by 3 bases and V by 11 bases; bases with no gene match: 7. Here the CDR3 reads CAGGASGYNEQFF. The CDR3 nucleotides read TGTGCCGGAGGGGCTAGCGGCTACAATGAGCAGTTCTTC.

In its sample, this clone was seen once. CDR3 DNA: TGTGCCAGCGCAAAGGGGCTAGCGGGCGAGCAGTACTTC. It is translated as CASAKGLAGEQYF. This sequence joins TRBV27 and TRBJ2-7, with 8 bases aligning to TRBD2. Germline CDR1 and CDR2: MNHEY and SMNVEV (reference sequence). The CDR3 runs 13 residues. Trimming at V came to 8 bases and at J to 6 bases, leaving 9 bases not matched to a gene.

With respect to this clone: Sequence at one end of the junction differs from germline and may be a read error. V usage is TRBV20-1 and J usage is TRBJ1-2, with D unclear. This CDR3 comprises 11 residues. Germline lookup yields CDR1 DFQATT and CDR2 SNEGSKA (reference sequence). The CDR3 DNA is TGCAGTGCTAGTTCTACGACCGATGGCTTCTTC. The encoded protein is CSASSTTDGFF.

With regard to this clone: An end of the junction differs from the germline gene, which may be a read error. The chain recombines TRBV7-8 with TRBJ2-7, with 8 positions matching TRBD2. The germline V gene encodes CDR1 SGHVS and CDR2 FQNEAQ. The CDR3 has 12 residues. The CDR3 region is CASSVPPGLVFF. The CDR3, as DNA: TGTGCCAGCAGCGTACCACCGGGACTAGTGTTCTTC.

This chain links TRBV4-1 with TRBJ2-1, with D possibly TRBD2 on 6 matching bases. Per the germline V gene, CDR1 is MGHRA and CDR2 is YSYEKL. The CDR3 loop spans 15 amino acids. V was cut by 4 bases and J by 1 base, with 11 bases left in between. The CDR3 region is CASSPPSGSYNEQFF. CDR3 in DNA: TGCGCCAGCAGCCCACCGAGCGGGTCCTACAATGAGCAGTTCTTC.

The rearrangement joins TRBV28 to TRBJ2-7; 10 bases align to TRBD1. From germline, CDR1 is MDHEN and CDR2 SYDVKM. V lost 4 bases, J lost 6 bases, and 9 bases stayed unmatched. The CDR3 loop spans 15 amino acids. CDR3 loop: CASSSPGQGWGEQYF. Written as DNA, the CDR3 is TGTGCCAGCAGTTCACCGGGACAGGGGTGGGGCGAGCAGTACTTC. Based on the CDR3 plus reference TRBV28 and TRBJ2-7, the full variable domain is DVKVTQSSRYLVKRTGEKVFLECVQDMDHENMFWYRQDPGLGLRLIYFSYDVKMKEKGDIPEGYSVSREKKERFSLILESASTNQTSMYLCASSSPGQGWGEQYFGPGTRLTVT.

This clone was found a few times. The V gene is TRBV18, the J gene TRBJ2-5; a weak D match, TRBD1 (5 bases). The V and J ends lost 3 bases and 4 bases respectively, with 12 bases between them. The CDR3 contains 14 residues. From germline, CDR1 is KGHSH and CDR2 LQKENI. CDR3 bases: TGTGCCAGCTCACCCACCTGGACACCAGAGACCCAGTACTTC. Its translation: CASSPTWTPETQYF.

The rearrangement uses TRBV13 and TRBJ1-5; D is uncertain. Germline loops: CDR1 PRHDT, CDR2 FYEKMQ (reference sequence). The CDR3 consists of 14 residues. Trimming pared 0 bases from V and 3 bases from J, leaving 6 bases between. As DNA, the CDR3 is TGTGCCAGCAGCTTAGGACAGTACAATCAGCCCCAGCATTTT. Translated: CASSLGQYNQPQHF.

The J gene is TRBJ2-7, the V gene TRBV30; D unresolved. V lost 5 bases, J lost 5 bases, and 10 bases lay in between. This CDR3 is 11 amino acids long. Germline V gene lookup returns CDR1 GTSNPN and CDR2 SVGIG (reference sequence). The CDR3 nucleotides are TGTGCCTGGGGACGCCAGAACGAGCAGTACTTC. Amino acid sequence: CAWGRQNEQYF.

This clone was found many times. The chain links TRBV28 to TRBJ2-2; D is perhaps TRBD2 (5 bases). Germline V gene sequence: CDR1 MDHEN, CDR2 SYDVKM. This CDR3 has 14 amino acids. Deletions cut 6 bases from V and 1 base from J, with 9 bases between. Here the CDR3 reads CASRDSRNTGELFF. Here the CDR3 DNA reads TGTGCCAGCAGGGACTCCAGGAACACCGGGGAGCTGTTTTTT.

The CDR3 coding sequence is TGTGCCAGCTCACCTAGGACAGGGCAATCTGCTGAAGCTTTCTTT. It translates to CASSPRTGQSAEAFF. This rearrangement joins TRBV18 to TRBJ1-1; TRBD1 matches at 8 bases. Trimming cost V 3 bases and J 6 bases; bases outside gene matches: 9. From germline, CDR1 is KGHSH and CDR2 LQKENI. This CDR3 spans 15 amino acids.

This chain uses TRBV6-1 with TRBJ2-5; 9 bases map to TRBD2. Germline CDR1 is MNHNS and CDR2 is SASEGT. V was clipped by 6 bases and J by 5 bases; unmatched bases: 7. CDR3 length: 14 amino acids. The CDR3 sequence: CASRPGLAGETQYF. The CDR3 region has the DNA TGTGCCAGCAGGCCGGGACTAGCTGGGGAGACCCAGTACTTC.

The chain employs TRBV14 and TRBJ1-1; D remains unclear. The length of the CDR3 is 13 residues. V shed 4 bases and J shed 7 bases, with 13 bases lying between them. Germline CDR1 reads SGHDN; CDR2 reads FVKESK. This CDR3 is CASSPRGIDEAFF. As DNA, the CDR3 is TGTGCCAGCAGCCCCCGCGGCATTGATGAAGCTTTCTTT.

A note on this clone: A far larger clone is one nucleotide away, so this likely arose from a read error. The rearrangement uses TRBV14 and TRBJ2-5, with 7 bases matching TRBD1. There are 13 residues in the CDR3. From germline, CDR1 is SGHDN and CDR2 FVKESK. The CDR3 sequence: CASNQEQGVTQYF. CDR3 nucleotides: TGTGCCAGCAACCAAGAGCAGGGGGTGACCCAGTACTTC.

J is TRBJ2-7 and V is TRBV9, with 9 bases fitting TRBD1. Germline V gene sequence: CDR1 SGDLS, CDR2 YYNGEE. V trimming: 4 bases; J trimming: 2 bases; junction bases outside the gene matches: 4. The CDR3 contains 14 residues. CDR3 protein: CASSPRTGAYEQYF. The CDR3 coding sequence is TGTGCCAGCAGCCCCCGGACAGGGGCCTACGAGCAGTACTTC. The whole variable domain, filled in from reference TRBV9 and TRBJ2-7, reads DSGVTQTPKHLITATGQRVTLRCSPRSGDLSVYWYQQSLDQGLQFLIQYYNGEERAKGNILERFSAQQFPDLHSELNLSSLELGDSALYFCASSPRTGAYEQYFGPGTRLTVT.

The count of this clone is one. This sequence is one base from a far larger clone and is likely a read error. The sample holds other DNA sequences that translate to the same CDR3. This chain connects TRBV2 to TRBJ1-4, with a possible D match to TRBD1 (6 bases). Per the germline V gene, CDR1 is SNHLY and CDR2 is FYNNEI. This CDR3 has 14 residues. CDR3 protein: CASSAQGSNEKLFF. CDR3 sequence (DNA): TGTGCCAGCAGTGCTCAGGGGTCTAATGAAAAACTGTTTTTC.

This rearrangement joins TRBV29-1 to TRBJ1-1; D is unclear. V lost 6 bases and J 7 bases, leaving 15 bases between the germline ends. The CDR3 contains 12 residues. CDR1 SQVTM and CDR2 ANQGSEA come from the germline V gene. The CDR3 region has the DNA TGCAGCGTAGTTACAAGTGGTCGTGAAGCTTTCTTT. Translating gives CSVVTSGREAFF.